Below, 19 T cell receptor beta chains from the same sample are listed, as sequenced in a study of cytomegalovirus exposure and HLA in healthy donors (dated by TCRdb to 2016 to 2017). Libraries came from the immunoSEQ multiplex PCR assay. The multiplex PCR relied on a mix of 60 forward primers for TCR Vbeta segments and 13 reverse primers for TCR Jbeta segments. Held by TCRdb, this immuneACCESS table contains in-frame sequences only and omits some clones. Under half of the omission traces to an unresolved V gene where checked; the cause of the rest is unknown. This sample has 150,000 or so clones in its table, and around 80% of those were observed once. 4.5% of the sample is held by the ten biggest clonotypes. The sample comprised PBMCs. Receptors were obtained from a woman between 45 and 60 years old in good health and CMV-seropositive.

The V gene is TRBV7-2, the J gene TRBJ2-7; unclear D gene. Germline V lookup: CDR1 SGHTA, CDR2 FQGNSA. The CDR3 has 15 residues. V was shortened by 1 base and J by 2 bases, with 12 bases between the two germline ends. The CDR3 DNA sequence: TGTGCCAGCAGCTTAGGGATGGCTAGAACCTACGAGCAGTACTTC. This sequence encodes CASSLGMARTYEQYF.

This rearrangement joins TRBV4-2 to TRBJ2-7, with D possibly being TRBD1 (5 bases). Trimming removed 0 bases at V and 2 bases at J, with 14 bases between. Germline loops: CDR1 LGHNA, CDR2 YNFKEQ. The CDR3 is 16 residues long. CDR3 region: CASSQDETGNAYEQYF. The CDR3 DNA is TGTGCCAGCAGCCAAGATGAAACAGGTAATGCCTACGAGCAGTACTTC.

The chain combines TRBV11-1 with TRBJ2-7, with 11 bases matching TRBD2. The CDR3 extends over 15 amino acids. J was trimmed by 2 bases and V by 5 bases; bases with no gene match: 5. Germline CDR1 SGHAT, CDR2 FQDESV (reference sequence). For the CDR3, the DNA is TGTGCCAGCAGCCTCCGACTAGCGGGGACCTACGAGCAGTACTTC. It specifies CASSLRLAGTYEQYF.

This clone has only a few counts. This chain connects TRBV6-6 to TRBJ1-1, with D tentatively TRBD1 (6 bases). Germline CDR1 and CDR2: MNHNY and SVGAGI (reference sequence). The CDR3 sequence is 13 residues long. V lost 8 bases and J lost 8, with 18 bases in between. The CDR3 reads CASGRTGSSEAFF. For the CDR3, the DNA is TGTGCCAGCGGAAGAACAGGGTCGTCGGAAGCTTTCTTT.

J is TRBJ2-5 and V is TRBV6-5, with 10 bases lining up with TRBD1. CDR1 is MNHEY, CDR2 SVGAGI, per germline. The ends lost 3 bases at V and 3 bases at J; junction bases unmatched: 7. CDR3 size: 16 residues. CDR3 region: CASSYHRDRGKETQYF. The CDR3 nucleotides read TGTGCCAGCAGTTATCACCGGGACAGGGGAAAAGAGACCCAGTACTTC.

This clone has just one count. The rearrangement links TRBV15 to TRBJ2-7, with 9 nucleotides matching TRBD2. This CDR3 region has 15 residues. The trim removed 8 bases at V and 6 bases at J, leaving 14 bases unmatched. Germline values: CDR1 LNHNV, CDR2 YYDKDF (reference sequence). The CDR3 region has the DNA TGTGCCACCCACGGCGGGGGCGGGAGGGCTTCCGAGCAGTACTTC. It yields the protein CATHGGGGRASEQYF.

This sequence joins TRBV25-1 and TRBJ2-3; D is perhaps TRBD2 (5 bases). Germline assignment: CDR1 MGHDK and CDR2 SYGVNS. The CDR3 is made up of 14 amino acids. Trimming took off 4 bases at V and 10 bases at J, with 18 bases between the two ends. CDR3 bases: TGTGCCAGCAGTGCTACTGCCGGGGTCACCTCGCAGTATTTT. Translated: CASSATAGVTSQYF.

The CDR3, as DNA: TGTGCCAGCAGGCAGACTAGGGGTGGAAACACCATATATTTT. It specifies CASRQTRGGNTIYF. The chain has TRBV11-2 and TRBJ1-3; D may be TRBD1 (5 bases). The ends were cut back, 6 bases at V and 3 bases at J, with 12 bases in the middle. CDR3 size: 14 residues. Germline loops: CDR1 SGHAT, CDR2 FQNNGV.

The rearrangement uses TRBV30 and TRBJ2-7; 10 nucleotides align to TRBD1. V lost 0 bases, J lost 9 bases, and 14 bases stayed unmatched. This CDR3 is 16 amino acids long. CDR1 is GTSNPN, CDR2 SVGIG, per germline (reference sequence). The CDR3 protein is CAWSVRGTGDLGGQYF. DNA of the CDR3: TGTGCCTGGAGTGTTAGGGGGACAGGGGACTTAGGGGGGCAGTACTTC. Full variable domain (remainder filled in from reference TRBV30 and TRBJ2-7): SQTIHQWPATLVQPVGSPLSLECTVEGTSNPNLYWYRQAAGRGLQLLFYSVGIGQISSEVPQNLSASRPQDRQFILSSKKLLLSDSGFYLCAWSVRGTGDLGGQYFGPGTRLTVT.

The chain uses TRBV11-2 and TRBJ2-3, with D uncertain. The CDR3 runs 15 residues. Germline V gene data show CDR1 as SGHAT and CDR2 as FQNNGV. Trimming stripped 1 base from V and 6 bases from J, with 14 bases between. The CDR3 DNA sequence: TGTGCCAGCAGCTTAGTGGCAGGCTCACATGATACGCAGTATTTT. As protein: CASSLVAGSHDTQYF.

The chain has TRBV25-1 and TRBJ2-7, with 12 bases that match TRBD2. This CDR3 comprises 17 residues. The junction had 21 bases not matched to a gene; V was cut back by 11 bases and J by 7 bases. Germline V gene sequence: CDR1 MGHDK, CDR2 SYGVNS. Here the CDR3 DNA reads TGTGCCCCCGGAAGGGCTAGCGGGGGGGCCCGCACGTGGGAGCAGTACTTC. It codes for CAPGRASGGARTWEQYF.

The chain is built from TRBV9 and TRBJ2-1; TRBD2 aligns across 12 bases. In germline, CDR1 is SGDLS, CDR2 YYNGEE. CDR3 length: 16 residues. Trimming took 4 bases from V and 5 from J; bases not matched to a gene: 7. The CDR3 region is CASSPWTSGVNNEQFF. In nucleotides, the CDR3 is TGTGCCAGCAGCCCCTGGACTAGCGGGGTTAACAATGAGCAGTTCTTC.

This rearrangement joins TRBV7-3 to TRBJ1-6; perhaps TRBD1 as D (6 bases). Trimming took off 5 bases at V and 8 bases at J, with 10 bases between the two ends. The CDR3 is 13 amino acids. The germline gives CDR1 SGHTA, CDR2 FQGTGA. Here the CDR3 reads CASSLYRDSPLHF. The CDR3 DNA reads as TGTGCCAGCAGCCTTTACAGGGATTCACCCCTCCACTTT.

V is TRBV9 and J is TRBJ2-3, with D possibly matching TRBD1 (6 bases). The CDR3 spans 16 residues. Trimming took off 2 bases at V and 4 bases at J, with 17 bases between the two ends. Germline CDR1 reads SGDLS; CDR2 reads YYNGEE. CDR3 in amino acids: CASSVNTGGGPDTQYF. The CDR3 nucleotides are TGTGCCAGCAGCGTGAATACAGGTGGGGGCCCAGATACGCAGTATTTT.

The V and J genes are TRBV5-1 and TRBJ1-2, with D possibly being TRBD1 (6 bases). The CDR3 consists of 14 residues. Germline V gives CDR1 SGHRS, CDR2 YFSETQ. The V end lost 0 bases, the J end lost 4 bases, and 10 bases lay between the germline ends. In DNA, the CDR3 is TGCGCCAGCAGCTTGGCCCAGGGGACCTATGGCTACACCTTC. This codes for CASSLAQGTYGYTF. The full variable domain, its missing parts supplied by reference TRBV5-1 and TRBJ1-2, is KAGVTQTPRYLIKTRGQQVTLSCSPISGHRSVSWYQQTPGQGLQFLFEYFSETQRNKGNFPGRFSGRQFSNSRSEMNVSTLELGDSALYLCASSLAQGTYGYTFGSGTRLTVV.

Only one count was recorded for this clone. The chain links TRBV29-1 to TRBJ2-7; 7 positions agree with TRBD1. There are 13 residues in the CDR3. The V gene end was trimmed by 4 bases and the J gene end by 2 bases; junction bases not matched to a gene: 5. Germline lookup yields CDR1 SQVTM and CDR2 ANQGSEA. Written as DNA, the CDR3 is TGCAGCGTTGCGCGGACAGGAGCCTACGAGCAGTACTTC. Translated: CSVARTGAYEQYF.

V and J are TRBV5-4 and TRBJ2-7; 7 bases align to TRBD1. Germline V gene data show CDR1 as SGHNT and CDR2 as YYREEE (reference sequence). This CDR3 comprises 13 residues. With V trimmed by 4 bases and J by 3 bases, 4 bases remained unmatched. The CDR3: CASSATGSYEQYF. The DNA of the CDR3 is TGTGCCAGCAGCGCGACAGGGAGCTACGAGCAGTACTTC.

The CDR3 bases are TGTGCCAGCTCACCATTCGGGACAGGGATGACCGGGGAGCTGTTTTTT. Translated, it gives CASSPFGTGMTGELFF. This chain connects TRBV18 to TRBJ2-2; 9 bases are a match to TRBD1. Trimming removed 2 bases from V and 5 bases from J; junction bases left unmatched: 6. CDR3 size: 16 residues. The germline V gene has CDR1 KGHSH and CDR2 LQKENI.

This clone was observed once. The rearrangement uses TRBV7-6 and TRBJ2-7; TRBD2 agrees at 9 bases. Germline trimming cut 5 bases from V and 7 bases from J; bases unmatched to any gene: 15. Germline assignment: CDR1 SGHVS and CDR2 FNYEAQ. The CDR3 runs 16 residues. Written as DNA, the CDR3 is TGTGCCAGCAGCCGAAGGTTAGAGCGGGGGGCCCGAGAGCAGTACTTC. Amino acid sequence: CASSRRLERGAREQYF.